This T cell receptor (beta chain) was observed in a study of shared clonotypes between healthy human individuals. Points on this clone: Its cognate antigen is unknown.

Healthy HIV-negative adults with no recent acute infections or vaccinations were recruited as donors. Assay used: immunoSEQ multiplex PCR; TCRdb lists only in-frame clones, some missing. The data show over 2 million clones, with approximately 95% seen just once and 0.13% held by the top ten. V was cut by 3 bases and J by 10 bases, with 10 bases left in between. CDR1 and CDR2 (germline): SGHNT, YENEEA. The CDR3 spans 13 residues. Study-level results: Memory subsets had estimated richness that was generally smaller than that of naive subsets. Blood was the sole source, and tissue repertoires probably differ.

The receptor comes from a young man in good health. The specimen sequenced was naive CD4+ T cells sorted from blood. Subset given: CD45RA+ positively selected. V usage is TRBV11-3 and J usage is TRBJ1-6; D unresolved. CDR3 sequence (DNA): TGTGCCAGCAGCTTCTCGGGTGGATCACCCCTCCACTTT. Its translation: CASSFSGGSPLHF.